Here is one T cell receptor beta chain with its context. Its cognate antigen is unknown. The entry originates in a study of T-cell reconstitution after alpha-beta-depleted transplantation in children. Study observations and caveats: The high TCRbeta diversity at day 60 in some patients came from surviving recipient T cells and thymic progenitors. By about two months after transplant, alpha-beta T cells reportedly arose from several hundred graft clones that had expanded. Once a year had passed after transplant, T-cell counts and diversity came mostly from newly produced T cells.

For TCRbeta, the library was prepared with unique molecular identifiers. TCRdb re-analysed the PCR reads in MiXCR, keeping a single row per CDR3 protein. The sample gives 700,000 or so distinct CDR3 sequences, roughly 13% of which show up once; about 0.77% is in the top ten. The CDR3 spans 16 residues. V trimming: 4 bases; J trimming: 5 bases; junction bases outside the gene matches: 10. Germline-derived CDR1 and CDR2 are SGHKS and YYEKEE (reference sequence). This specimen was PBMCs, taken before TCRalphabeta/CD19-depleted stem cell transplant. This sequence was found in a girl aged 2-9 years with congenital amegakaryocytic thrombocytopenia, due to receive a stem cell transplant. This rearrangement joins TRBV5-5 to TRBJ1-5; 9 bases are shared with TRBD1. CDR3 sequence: CASSTETGGYDQPQHF. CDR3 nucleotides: TGTGCCAGCAGCACGGAAACAGGGGGCTACGATCAGCCCCAGCATTTT.